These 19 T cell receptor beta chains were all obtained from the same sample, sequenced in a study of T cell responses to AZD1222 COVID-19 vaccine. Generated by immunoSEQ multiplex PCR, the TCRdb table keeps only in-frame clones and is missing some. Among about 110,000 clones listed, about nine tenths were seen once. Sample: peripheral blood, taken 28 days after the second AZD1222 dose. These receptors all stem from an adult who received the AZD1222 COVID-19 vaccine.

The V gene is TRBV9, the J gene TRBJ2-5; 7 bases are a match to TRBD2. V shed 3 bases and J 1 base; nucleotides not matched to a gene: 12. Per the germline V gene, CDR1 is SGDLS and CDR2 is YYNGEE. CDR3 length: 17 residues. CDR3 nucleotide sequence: TGTGCCAGCAGCGAGAGGGGTATGGGCGGGGGCCAAGAGACCCAGTACTTC. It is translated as CASSERGMGGGQETQYF.

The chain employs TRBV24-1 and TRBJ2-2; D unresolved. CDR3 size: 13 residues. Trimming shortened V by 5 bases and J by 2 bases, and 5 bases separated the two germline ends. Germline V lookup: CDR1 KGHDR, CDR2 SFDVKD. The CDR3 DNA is TGTGCCACCAGTGCGTCAAACACCGGGGAGCTGTTTTTT. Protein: CATSASNTGELFF.

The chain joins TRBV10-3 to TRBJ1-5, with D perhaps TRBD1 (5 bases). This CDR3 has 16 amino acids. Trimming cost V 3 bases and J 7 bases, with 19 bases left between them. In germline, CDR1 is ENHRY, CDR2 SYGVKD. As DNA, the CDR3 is TGTGCCATCAGTGACTCCCAGGGCTTCAATGGGCAGCCCCAGCATTTT. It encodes CAISDSQGFNGQPQHF.

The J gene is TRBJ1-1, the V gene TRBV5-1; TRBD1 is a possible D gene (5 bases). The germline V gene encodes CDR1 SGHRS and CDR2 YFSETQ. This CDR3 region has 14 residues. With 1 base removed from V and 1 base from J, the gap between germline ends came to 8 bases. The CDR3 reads CASSLMGPNTEAFF. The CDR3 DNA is TGCGCCAGCAGCTTGATGGGGCCGAACACTGAAGCTTTCTTT.

CDR3 region: CATSDDVNNEQFF. DNA of the CDR3: TGTGCCACCAGTGACGACGTAAACAATGAGCAGTTCTTC. The J gene is TRBJ2-1, the V gene TRBV24-1; D is uncertain. From germline, CDR1 is KGHDR and CDR2 SFDVKD. The CDR3 contains 13 residues. V was pared by 4 bases and J by 5 bases, with 8 bases between.

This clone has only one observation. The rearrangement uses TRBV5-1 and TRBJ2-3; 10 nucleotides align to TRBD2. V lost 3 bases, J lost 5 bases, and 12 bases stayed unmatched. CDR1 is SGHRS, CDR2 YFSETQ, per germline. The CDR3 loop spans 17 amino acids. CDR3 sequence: CASSSDPAGGLEDTQYF. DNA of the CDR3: TGCGCCAGCAGCTCAGACCCAGCGGGGGGGCTTGAAGATACGCAGTATTTT.

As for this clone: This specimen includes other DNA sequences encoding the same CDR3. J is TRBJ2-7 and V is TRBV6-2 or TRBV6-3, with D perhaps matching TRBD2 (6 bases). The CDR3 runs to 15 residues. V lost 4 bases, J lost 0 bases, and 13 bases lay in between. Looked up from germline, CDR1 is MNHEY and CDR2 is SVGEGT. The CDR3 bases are TGTGCCAGCAGTTCCTCCGGGGGTGGCTCCTACGAGCAGTACTTC. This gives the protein CASSSSGGGSYEQYF.

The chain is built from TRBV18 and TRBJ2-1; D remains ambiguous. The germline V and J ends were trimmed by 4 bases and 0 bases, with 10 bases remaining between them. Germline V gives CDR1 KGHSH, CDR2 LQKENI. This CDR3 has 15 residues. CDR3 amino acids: CASSLDGSSYNEQFF. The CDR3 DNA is TGTGCCAGCTCACTGGACGGAAGCTCCTACAATGAGCAGTTCTTC.

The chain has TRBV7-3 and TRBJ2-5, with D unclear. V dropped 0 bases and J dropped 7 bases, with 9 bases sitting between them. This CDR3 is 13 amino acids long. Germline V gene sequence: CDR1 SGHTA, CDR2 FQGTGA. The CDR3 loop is CASSLTPLGTQYF. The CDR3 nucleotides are TGTGCCAGCAGCTTAACACCGCTAGGGACCCAGTACTTC.

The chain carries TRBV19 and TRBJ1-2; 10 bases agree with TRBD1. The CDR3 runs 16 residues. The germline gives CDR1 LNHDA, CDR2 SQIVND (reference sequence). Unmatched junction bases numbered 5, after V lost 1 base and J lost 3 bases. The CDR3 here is CASSIGGTGAYYGYTF. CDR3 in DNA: TGTGCCAGTAGTATAGGGGGGACAGGGGCCTACTATGGCTACACCTTC.

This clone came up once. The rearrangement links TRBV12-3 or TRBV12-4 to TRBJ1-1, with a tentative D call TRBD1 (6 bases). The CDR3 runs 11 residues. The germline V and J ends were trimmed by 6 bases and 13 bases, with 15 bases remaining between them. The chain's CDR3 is CASRNRVEIFF. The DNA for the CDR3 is TGTGCCAGCAGGAACAGGGTAGAGATTTTCTTT.

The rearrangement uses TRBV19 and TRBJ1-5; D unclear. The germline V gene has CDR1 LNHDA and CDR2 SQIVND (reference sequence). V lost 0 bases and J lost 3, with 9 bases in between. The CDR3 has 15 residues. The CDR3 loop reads CASSIDRGFNQPQHF. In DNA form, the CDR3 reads TGTGCCAGTAGTATAGATCGTGGGTTCAATCAGCCCCAGCATTTT.

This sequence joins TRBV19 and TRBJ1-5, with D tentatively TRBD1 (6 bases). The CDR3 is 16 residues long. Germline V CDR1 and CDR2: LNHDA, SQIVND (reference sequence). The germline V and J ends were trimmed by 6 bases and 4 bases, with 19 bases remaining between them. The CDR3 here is CASSQLGQLGNQPQHF. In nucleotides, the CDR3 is TGTGCCAGTAGCCAACTCGGACAGCTGGGGAATCAGCCCCAGCATTTT.

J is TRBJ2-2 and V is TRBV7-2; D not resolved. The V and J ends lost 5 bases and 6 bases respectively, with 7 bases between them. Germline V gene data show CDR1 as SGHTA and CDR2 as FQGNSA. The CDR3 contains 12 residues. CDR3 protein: CASSPPAGELFF. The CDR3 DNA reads TGTGCCAGCAGCCCCCCCGCCGGGGAGCTGTTTTTT.

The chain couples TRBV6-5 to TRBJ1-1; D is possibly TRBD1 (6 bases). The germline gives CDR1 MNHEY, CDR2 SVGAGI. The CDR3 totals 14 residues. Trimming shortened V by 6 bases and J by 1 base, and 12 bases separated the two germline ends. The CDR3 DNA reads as TGTGCCAGCAGCCCCAGGGGACCGAACACTGAAGCTTTCTTT. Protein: CASSPRGPNTEAFF.

The CDR3 DNA reads as TGCGCCAGCAGCCCGCAGGGTAACAATTCACCCCTCCACTTT. It codes for CASSPQGNNSPLHF. The genes are TRBV5-1 and TRBJ1-6; possibly TRBD1 for D (5 bases). V lost 4 bases and J lost 7, with 12 bases in between. The germline V gene has CDR1 SGHRS and CDR2 YFSETQ. This CDR3 contains 14 residues.

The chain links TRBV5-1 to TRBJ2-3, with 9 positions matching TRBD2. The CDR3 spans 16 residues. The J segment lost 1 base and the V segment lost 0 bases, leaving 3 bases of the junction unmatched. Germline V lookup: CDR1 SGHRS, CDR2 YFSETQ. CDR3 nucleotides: TGCGCCAGCAGCTTGGCCGCGGGGGGGCGCACAGATACGCAGTATTTT. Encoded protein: CASSLAAGGRTDTQYF.

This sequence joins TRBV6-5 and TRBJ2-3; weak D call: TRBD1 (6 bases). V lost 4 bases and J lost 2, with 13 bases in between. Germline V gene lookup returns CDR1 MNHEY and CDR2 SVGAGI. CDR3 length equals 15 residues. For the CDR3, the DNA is TGTGCCAGCAGTTGCAGGCACAGGGACACAGATACGCAGTATTTT. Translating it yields CASSCRHRDTDTQYF.

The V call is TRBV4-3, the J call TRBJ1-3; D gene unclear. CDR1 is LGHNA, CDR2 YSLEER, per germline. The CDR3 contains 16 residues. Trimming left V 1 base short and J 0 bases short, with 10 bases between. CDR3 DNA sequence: TGCGCCAGCAGCCAAGCTTTGGAGTACTCTGGAAACACCATATATTTT. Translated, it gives CASSQALEYSGNTIYF.